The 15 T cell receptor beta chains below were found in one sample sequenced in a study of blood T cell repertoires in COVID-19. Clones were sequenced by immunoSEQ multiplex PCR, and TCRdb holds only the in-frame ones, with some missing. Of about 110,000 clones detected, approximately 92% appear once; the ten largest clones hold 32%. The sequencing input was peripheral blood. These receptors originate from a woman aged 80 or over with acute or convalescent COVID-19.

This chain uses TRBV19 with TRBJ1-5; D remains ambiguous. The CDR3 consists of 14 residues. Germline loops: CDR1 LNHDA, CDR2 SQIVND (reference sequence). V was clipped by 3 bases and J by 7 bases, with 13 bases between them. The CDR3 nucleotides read TGTGCCAGTAGTATCGGGTCGGCACACCAGCCCCAGCATTTT. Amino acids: CASSIGSAHQPQHF.

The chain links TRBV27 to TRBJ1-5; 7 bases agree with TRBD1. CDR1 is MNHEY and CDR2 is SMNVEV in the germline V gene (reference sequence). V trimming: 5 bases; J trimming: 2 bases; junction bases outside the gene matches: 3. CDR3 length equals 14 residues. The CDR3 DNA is TGTGCCAGCAGTCTCGGACAGGGCAATCAGCCCCAGCATTTT. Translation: CASSLGQGNQPQHF.

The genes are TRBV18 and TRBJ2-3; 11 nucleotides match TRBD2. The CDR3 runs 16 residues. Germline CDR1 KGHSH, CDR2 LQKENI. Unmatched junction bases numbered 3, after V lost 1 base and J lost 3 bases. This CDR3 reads CASSPLAGGRTDTQYF. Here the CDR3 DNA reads TGTGCCAGCTCACCACTAGCGGGGGGGCGGACAGATACGCAGTATTTT.

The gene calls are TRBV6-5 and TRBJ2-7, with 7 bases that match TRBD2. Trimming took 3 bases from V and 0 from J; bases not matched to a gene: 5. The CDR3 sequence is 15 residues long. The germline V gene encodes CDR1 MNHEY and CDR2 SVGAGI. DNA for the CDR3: TGTGCCAGCAGTTATCTGCGGGGGAGCTCCTACGAGCAGTACTTC. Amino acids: CASSYLRGSSYEQYF.

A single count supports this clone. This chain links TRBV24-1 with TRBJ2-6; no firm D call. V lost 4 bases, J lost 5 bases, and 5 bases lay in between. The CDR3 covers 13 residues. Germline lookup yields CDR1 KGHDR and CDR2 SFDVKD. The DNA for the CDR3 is TGTGCCACCAGTGACCGGTGGGCCAACGTCCTGACTTTC. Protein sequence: CATSDRWANVLTF.

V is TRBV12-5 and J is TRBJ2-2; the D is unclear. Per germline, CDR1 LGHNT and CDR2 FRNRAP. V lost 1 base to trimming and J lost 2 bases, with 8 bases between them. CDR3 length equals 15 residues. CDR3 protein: CASGLGQSNTGELFF. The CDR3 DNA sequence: TGTGCTAGTGGTTTGGGCCAGTCAAACACCGGGGAGCTGTTTTTT.

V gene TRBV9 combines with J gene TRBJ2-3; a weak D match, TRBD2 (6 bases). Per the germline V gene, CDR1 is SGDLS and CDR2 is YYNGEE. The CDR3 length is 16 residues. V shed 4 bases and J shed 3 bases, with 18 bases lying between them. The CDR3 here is CASSLRWGVGTDTQYF. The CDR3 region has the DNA TGTGCCAGCAGCCTACGTTGGGGGGTAGGAACAGATACGCAGTATTTT.

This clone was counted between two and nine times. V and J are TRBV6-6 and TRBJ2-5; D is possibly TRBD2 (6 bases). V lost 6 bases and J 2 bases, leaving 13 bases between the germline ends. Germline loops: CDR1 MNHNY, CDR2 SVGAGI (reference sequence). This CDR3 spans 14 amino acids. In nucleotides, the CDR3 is TGTGCCAGCAGGCCTGGGGGGACGCAAGAGACCCAGTACTTC. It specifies CASRPGGTQETQYF.

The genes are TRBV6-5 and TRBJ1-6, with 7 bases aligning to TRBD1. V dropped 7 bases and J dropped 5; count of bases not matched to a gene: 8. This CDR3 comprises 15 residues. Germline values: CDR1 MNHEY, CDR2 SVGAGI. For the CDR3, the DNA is TGTGCCAGCAAAACAGGGGCCCCTAATAATTCACCCCTCCACTTT. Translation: CASKTGAPNNSPLHF.

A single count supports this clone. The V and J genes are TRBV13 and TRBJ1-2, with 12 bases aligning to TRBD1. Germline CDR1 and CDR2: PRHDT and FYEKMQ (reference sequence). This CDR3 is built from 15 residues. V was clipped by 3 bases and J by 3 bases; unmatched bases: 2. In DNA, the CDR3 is TGTGCCAGCAGCTTCGGGACAGGGGGCGACTATGGCTACACCTTC. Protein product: CASSFGTGGDYGYTF.

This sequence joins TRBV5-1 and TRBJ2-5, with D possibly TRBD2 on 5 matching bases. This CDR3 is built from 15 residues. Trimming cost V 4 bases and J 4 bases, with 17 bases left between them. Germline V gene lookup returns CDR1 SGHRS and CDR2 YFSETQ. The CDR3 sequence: CASSPFLARVETQYF. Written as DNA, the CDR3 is TGCGCCAGCAGCCCCTTCCTAGCTAGGGTAGAGACCCAGTACTTC.

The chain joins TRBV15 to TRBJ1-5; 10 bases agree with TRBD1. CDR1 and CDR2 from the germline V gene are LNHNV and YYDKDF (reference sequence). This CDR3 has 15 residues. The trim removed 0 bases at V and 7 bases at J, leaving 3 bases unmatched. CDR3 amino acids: CATSREDRGQQPQHF. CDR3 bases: TGTGCCACCAGCAGAGAAGACAGGGGGCAGCAGCCCCAGCATTTT.

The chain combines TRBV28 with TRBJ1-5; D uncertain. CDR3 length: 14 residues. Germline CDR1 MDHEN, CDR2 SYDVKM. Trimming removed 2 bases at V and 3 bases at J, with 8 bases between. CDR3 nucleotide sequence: TGTGCCAGCAGTTTACGACTGTTCAATCAGCCCCAGCATTTT. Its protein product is CASSLRLFNQPQHF.

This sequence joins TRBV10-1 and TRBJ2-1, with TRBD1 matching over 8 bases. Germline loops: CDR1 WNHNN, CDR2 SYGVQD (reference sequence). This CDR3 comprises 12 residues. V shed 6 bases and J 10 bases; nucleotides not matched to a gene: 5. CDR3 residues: CASSSTGGEQFF. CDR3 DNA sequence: TGCGCCAGCAGCTCCACAGGGGGAGAGCAGTTCTTC.

The CDR3, as DNA: TGCGCCAGCAGCGAAGGACTAGCGGGGGGCTTCTACGAGCAGTACTTC. Translating gives CASSEGLAGGFYEQYF. The chain uses TRBV5-1 and TRBJ2-7; TRBD2 matches 14 bases. Per germline, CDR1 SGHRS and CDR2 YFSETQ. V lost 4 bases, J lost 3 bases, and 6 bases stayed unmatched. This CDR3 contains 16 residues.